Detailed here is one T cell receptor beta chain. Other DNA variants within this sample encode the same CDR3. The sample belongs to a study of shared clonotypes between healthy human individuals. Study at large: Each donor's CD4 naive and CD4 memory cells filled three plates apiece, CD8 naive two, and CD8 memory one.

The protocol was immunoSEQ multiplex PCR, while the TCRdb copy is restricted to in-frame clones and leaves out a portion. The sample carries millions of clones, about 94% recorded once. Trimming removed 6 bases at V and 1 base at J, with 9 bases between. This CDR3 is built from 13 residues. Germline values: CDR1 SNHLY, CDR2 FYNNEI. Naive CD8 cells comprised CD45RO-negative, CCR7-positively selected cells, excluding terminally differentiated effector memory CD45RA+ cells. The genes are TRBV2 and TRBJ2-5; TRBD1 might be the D (6 bases). The receptor was isolated from a man between 18 and 29 years old in good health. The source material was naive CD8+ T cells sorted from blood. The CDR3: CASRQGSQETQYF. In DNA, the CDR3 is TGTGCCAGCAGGCAGGGGAGCCAAGAGACCCAGTACTTC.